The clone carrying this TCR beta chain was found many times. Using RNA template, CDR3s of TCR alpha and beta were amplified with iRepertoire arm-PCR. TCRdb fed the multiplex PCR reads into MiXCR, producing one record per CDR3 protein. This table holds 150,000 to 200,000 distinct CDR3 sequences, approximately 30% found once. The CDR3 runs 15 residues. Germline V CDR1 and CDR2: LNHDA, SQIVND (reference sequence). V lost 3 bases, J lost 4 bases, and 14 bases lay in between. This sample was taken from a study of glioma-infiltrating T cells. The sequence came from a human donor with low-grade glioma or glioblastoma, undergoing nonglioma brain surgery, or in good health (not recorded which). The rearrangement joins TRBV19 to TRBJ2-3; D might be TRBD1 (5 bases). The specimen was glioma tissue, nonneoplastic brain tissue, or PBMCs (not recorded which). The CDR3: CASSIWQGGSDTQYF. CDR3 nucleotide sequence: TGTGCCAGTAGTATTTGGCAGGGTGGGTCAGATACGCAGTATTTT. The variable domain in full, completed from reference TRBV19 and TRBJ2-3, reads DGGITQSPKYLFRKEGQNVTLSCEQNLNHDAMYWYRQDPGQGLRLIYYSQIVNDFQKGDIAEGYSVSREKKESFPLTVTSAQKNPTAFYLCASSIWQGGSDTQYFGPGTRLTVL.